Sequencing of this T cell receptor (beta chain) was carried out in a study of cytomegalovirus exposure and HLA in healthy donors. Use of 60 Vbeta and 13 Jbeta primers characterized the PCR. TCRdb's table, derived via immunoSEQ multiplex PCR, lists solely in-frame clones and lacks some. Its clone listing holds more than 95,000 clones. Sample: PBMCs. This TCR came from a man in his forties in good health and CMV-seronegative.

As DNA, the CDR3 is TGTGCCAGCAGCCGACAGGATCAAGAGACCCAGTACTTC. Amino acids: CASSRQDQETQYF. The chain joins TRBV5-8 to TRBJ2-5; D is possibly TRBD1 (6 bases). CDR1 and CDR2 from the germline V gene are SGHTS and YDEGEE. The germline V and J ends were trimmed by 4 bases and 2 bases, with 9 bases remaining between them. CDR3 length: 13 residues.